This record looks at one T cell receptor beta chain sequence and its context. The data originate from a study of CD8 T cells in acute hepatitis C reinfection. Sequencing was performed with immunoSEQ multiplex PCR; in TCRdb, only in-frame clones are kept and a portion is missing. Seen here are 38,000 or so clones, approximately 87% observed once, and the top ten hold 0.5% to 0.65%. Germline V CDR1 and CDR2: SGDLS, YYNGEE. The J segment lost 2 bases and the V segment lost 3 bases, leaving 11 bases of the junction unmatched. The CDR3 spans 17 residues. Indicated time point: naive CD8 control sorted from an acute-time-point sample.

This TCR was recovered from a man younger than 45 with chronic hepatitis C. The chain links TRBV9 to TRBJ2-3; 8 nucleotides agree with TRBD2. The sample was naive CD8+ T cells from PBMCs. As DNA, the CDR3 is TGTGCCAGCAGCGCCGACGGTAGCGGGATCGCCACAGATACGCAGTATTTT. It yields the protein CASSADGSGIATDTQYF.